Sequencing of this T cell receptor beta chain was carried out in a study of sequential checkpoint blockade in melanoma. Study-level background: Each arm's sequence ended with maintenance nivolumab.

Germline-derived CDR1 and CDR2 are SGHDT and YYEEEE. V was shortened by 3 bases and J by 4 bases, with 14 bases between the two germline ends. The CDR3 runs 14 residues. The treatment denotes: randomized to nivolumab then ipilimumab (arm A) or the reverse (arm B). None of the patients previously received DNA-damaging chemotherapy. Sorted cells were live CD3+CD8+, lacking CD19 and CD56, from PBMCs. The protocol was immunoSEQ multiplex PCR, while the TCRdb copy is restricted to in-frame clones and leaves out a portion. The sample consists of under 7,000 clones, roughly nine tenths of them appearing once.

The chain carries TRBV5-6 and TRBJ2-7; D is perhaps TRBD1 (6 bases). This TCR was recovered from a human donor with melanoma. Specimen: CD8+ T cells sorted from blood (inferred from file names), collected from a patient given nivolumab and ipilimumab in sequence. The CDR3 DNA follows: TGTGCCAGCAGCTGGGTCCGGGACATTTACGAGCAGTACTTC. Residues: CASSWVRDIYEQYF.